This T cell receptor beta chain was sequenced during a study of blood T cell repertoires in COVID-19. The overall study: The samples span acute and convalescent COVID-19 from the United States, Italy and Spain. Sample material is recorded as cDNA or gDNA derived from T cells, B-cell-depleted T cells, or PBMCs.

Methods used by the authors: Reference gene primer amplification in the assay estimated nucleated cell counts. Sequencing used immunoSEQ multiplex PCR; TCRdb keeps in-frame clones, though not all of them. The V and J calls and clone size are taken from that table; D and trimming were inferred from the DNA. The sample includes approximately 140,000 clones, about nine tenths of them seen just once. Trimming removed 8 bases from V and 4 bases from J, with 11 bases in between. This CDR3 contains 12 residues. From germline, CDR1 is SGHTS and CDR2 YDEGEE. Sequencing input: peripheral blood. The rearrangement joins TRBV5-8 to TRBJ2-3; D is possibly TRBD2 (6 bases). This receptor was obtained from a human donor in a cohort sampled during active COVID-19. CDR3 protein: CASRRGPDTQYF. CDR3 DNA: TGTGCCAGTAGGAGGGGCCCAGATACGCAGTATTTT.